This entry features one T cell receptor (beta chain) sequence. Its target is not known. Only in-frame clones appear in the TCRdb table, and some are missing; sequencing was by immunoSEQ multiplex PCR. The sample has about 82,000 clones; 82% are singletons. This specimen belongs to a study of PD-L1 blockade in urothelial cancer. Findings of the study overall: Tumor-associated TCR clones expanded more in blood at 3 weeks in patients with durable benefit.

This CDR3 comprises 13 residues. CDR1 SGHRS and CDR2 YFSETQ come from the germline V gene. V was pared by 0 bases and J by 5 bases, with 6 bases between. The chain joins TRBV5-1 to TRBJ2-1; D call uncertain. Sequencing used PBMCs, obtained around atezolizumab (anti-PD-L1) treatment. The sequence derives from a man aged 65-85 years with urothelial cancer. CDR3 in amino acids: CASSLGSHNEQFF. CDR3 coding DNA: TGCGCCAGCAGCTTGGGGAGTCACAATGAGCAGTTCTTC.